The rows below give T cell receptor beta chains drawn from one sample of a study of blood T cells in healthy people across ages. TCRdb reprocessed the 5' RACE reads via MiXCR and lists one record per CDR3 protein. The repertoire includes around 500,000 distinct CDR3 sequences, approximately 26% of them detected once, and 3% to 4.5% sits in the top ten. This sample also belongs to another study, concerning T cells of mothers and their children.

Sequencing used blood. These TCRs come from a boy between 2 and 15 years old in good health. Each CDR3 is given with its conserved first and last residue. Expanded clones are given a class, and other clones once, few, many or no size at all.

v_gene,abundance,CDR3aa
TRBV9,many,CARRGASGAHEQYF
TRBV7-3,-,CASSFSGAGGNSRELFF
TRBV13,-,CASSSSSSNTGELFF
TRBV6-5,-,CASSSRDRQETQYF
TRBV5-1,few,CAISLVGASNTGELFF
TRBV5-1,few,CASSLGTTSYNEQFF
TRBV7-2,-,CASSLAWTDTQYF
TRBV5-1,-,CASSSLGTSGIQETQYF
TRBV20-1,-,CSARDPRGSGEQYF
TRBV2,-,CASSTDRDEAFF
TRBV7-6,-,CASSLEGWNTGELFF
TRBV28,few,CASSFWTGARGATDTQYF
TRBV28,-,CASSLPTSGRVIQYF
TRBV12-3/TRBV12-4,-,CASNGAGDAKNIQYF
TRBV29-1,-,CSVEAGGYEQYF
TRBV11-2,few,CASSFLREIGYEQYF
TRBV5-5,-,CASSFPPSINTGELFF
TRBV27,few,CASSFRGRDTQYF
TRBV12-3/TRBV12-4,many,CASSFGEGNYGYTF
TRBV6-6,-,CASSGGEWAFF
TRBV6-5,-,CASSYQGLDSSYNEQFF
TRBV11-2,-,CASSSPAGLAEETQYF
TRBV6-5,-,CASRRSASEANVLTF
TRBV4-1,-,CASSQDRMASDTQYF
TRBV13,-,CASSSRRINYGYTF
TRBV21-1,-,CASSKVGEAGLQETQYF
TRBV27,-,CASSSWGVAEAFF
TRBV27,-,CASSLTQDGGYSNQPQHF
TRBV11-2,few,CASRRLAVNNEQFF
TRBV28,-,CASSLSGFTDTQYF
TRBV20-1,-,CSANHRVGAKNIQYF
TRBV29-1,-,CSAPGPGLVYNEQFF
TRBV12-3/TRBV12-4,-,CASSRDRFAELFF
TRBV5-5,-,CASSLVGLISYEQYF
TRBV20-1,few,CSAAGTSGDKDTQYF
TRBV27,few,CASASPLGGEDGELFF
TRBV18,few,CASSPRGPETQYF
TRBV6-6,-,CASSYSGLGQNLWRTF
TRBV6-5,few,CASSYRAGTQNIQYF
TRBV5-1,-,CASTRGQGRGGELFF
TRBV7-6,-,CASSLEAGRGNYGYTF
TRBV10-3,-,CAISEGVAGGDNEQFF
TRBV7-9,-,CASSSTKAGVRVEQYF
TRBV6-1,few,CASSDPGEAANYGYTF
TRBV27,-,CASSSLGAVLAKNIQYF
TRBV7-9,-,CASRQLGGTEAFF
TRBV2,many,CASSRSPSSSGNTIYF
TRBV20-1,once,CSARAGSYNEQFF
TRBV29-1,few,CSVFQETQYF
TRBV24-1,-,CATSAGSGTQYF
TRBV24-1,-,CATSDPRDRATIQYF
TRBV12-3/TRBV12-4,few,CASSQGRAYEQYF
TRBV29-1,-,CSGSQGPDYEQYF
TRBV7-8,few,CASSLGGQGYPDTQYF
TRBV6-1,-,CASRGRPYYNEQFF
TRBV5-1,-,CASSLAPGQGTYEQYF
TRBV5-1,-,CASSFGPIWAGANVLTF
TRBV27,-,CASSLYPSGTEQYF